What follows are 10 T cell receptor beta chains derived from one specimen sequenced in a study of shared clonotypes between healthy human individuals. The method was immunoSEQ multiplex PCR; TCRdb's version includes in-frame clones alone and lacks a portion of them. This table holds millions of clones, approximately 93% found once. The source material was naive CD4+ T cells from PBMCs. Subset denoted: CD45RA+ positively selected. Source of these receptors: a man aged 18 to 29 in good health. Some clones in this sample may be carry-over from other donors' samples.

A remark on this clone: Other nucleotide sequences in the sample specify the same CDR3. This chain joins TRBV9 and TRBJ2-2, with 11 nucleotides matching TRBD2. The CDR3 is made up of 16 amino acids. Germline values: CDR1 SGDLS, CDR2 YYNGEE. The V gene end was trimmed by 0 bases and the J gene end by 7 bases; junction bases not matched to a gene: 5. The CDR3 coding sequence is TGTGCCAGCAGCGTAGGCCTAGCGGGAGGTATCGGGGAGCTGTTTTTT. Protein: CASSVGLAGGIGELFF.

The V and J genes are TRBV7-2 and TRBJ2-5; 8 nucleotides line up with TRBD1. Judging by the DNA end, TRBJ2-7 fits better; the J call may be wrong. CDR3 length: 15 amino acids. Per the germline V gene, CDR1 is SGHTA and CDR2 is FQGNSA. CDR3 coding DNA: TGTGCCAGCAGCCCAGGAGCAGGGGGCGCCTACGAGCAGTACTTC. Its translation: CASSPGAGGAYEQYF.

J is TRBJ2-2 and V is TRBV29-1, with D hard to call. The CDR3 runs 14 residues. Trimming left V 5 bases short and J 0 bases short, with 10 bases between. CDR1 SQVTM and CDR2 ANQGSEA come from the germline V gene. The CDR3 here is CSVIGRSNTGELFF. The CDR3 bases are TGCAGCGTTATTGGCAGATCGAACACCGGGGAGCTGTTTTTT.

The V call is TRBV5-4, the J call TRBJ2-4, with TRBD2 matching 9 bases. The V and J ends lost 5 bases and 2 bases, in that order; junction bases with no gene match: 5. This CDR3 is 15 amino acids long. Germline values: CDR1 SGHNT, CDR2 YYREEE (reference sequence). The DNA for the CDR3 is TGTGCCAGCAGGGAAGCGGGGGGATCCAAAAACATTCAGTACTTC. Its protein product is CASREAGGSKNIQYF.

The chain couples TRBV28 to TRBJ2-3; D not certain. V shed 5 bases and J shed 11 bases, with 14 bases lying between them. The length of the CDR3 is 12 residues. CDR1 is MDHEN, CDR2 SYDVKM, per germline. Written as DNA, the CDR3 is TGTGCCAGCAGTCCCGACCTCAGAGAGCAGTATTTT. This codes for CASSPDLREQYF.

The rearrangement links TRBV7-6 to TRBJ1-3; D call uncertain. With 5 bases removed from V and 0 bases from J, the gap between germline ends came to 14 bases. The germline CDR1 and CDR2 sequences are SGHVS and FNYEAQ. The CDR3 is made up of 16 amino acids. CDR3 DNA sequence: TGTGCCAGCAGCCCGGTTGTCGGGTACTCTGGAAACACCATATATTTT. Amino acid sequence: CASSPVVGYSGNTIYF.

The chain joins TRBV5-1 to TRBJ2-5, with 8 bases aligning to TRBD2. CDR3 length equals 14 residues. V trimming: 2 bases; J trimming: 5 bases; junction bases outside the gene matches: 5. CDR1 SGHRS and CDR2 YFSETQ come from the germline V gene. The DNA for the CDR3 is TGCGCCAGCAGCTTCGCGGGAGGAGGGGAGACCCAGTACTTC. Translation gives CASSFAGGGETQYF.

The chain links TRBV4-2 to TRBJ2-2; D could derive from TRBD1 or TRBD2 (5 bases each). The germline gives CDR1 LGHNA, CDR2 YNFKEQ. Deletions cut 1 base from V and 0 bases from J, with 9 bases between. The CDR3 sequence is 16 residues long. The CDR3 loop reads CASSQARGPNTGELFF. CDR3 in DNA: TGTGCCAGCAGCCAAGCGAGGGGTCCGAACACCGGGGAGCTGTTTTTT.

The chain couples TRBV28 to TRBJ2-1; TRBD1 matches at 7 bases. CDR1 and CDR2 from the germline V gene are MDHEN and SYDVKM. The CDR3 is made up of 16 amino acids. V was pared by 6 bases and J by 6 bases, with 14 bases of the junction left unmatched. CDR3 protein: CASRLTRQGSGNEQFF. CDR3 in DNA: TGTGCCAGCAGACTTACGCGACAGGGATCGGGCAATGAGCAGTTCTTC. The variable domain in full, with the rest retrieved from reference TRBV28 and TRBJ2-1, is DVKVTQSSRYLVKRTGEKVFLECVQDMDHENMFWYRQDPGLGLRLIYFSYDVKMKEKGDIPEGYSVSREKKERFSLILESASTNQTSMYLCASRLTRQGSGNEQFFGPGTRLTVL.

The CDR3 nucleotides are TGTGCCAGCAGACCTCTTAGCGCGGTTGAGACCCAGTACTTC. Amino acid sequence: CASRPLSAVETQYF. This sequence joins TRBV28 and TRBJ2-5; tentative D call: TRBD2 (5 bases). Trimming took 6 bases from V and 5 from J, leaving 16 bases between them. The CDR3 is 14 amino acids. Germline V gene lookup returns CDR1 MDHEN and CDR2 SYDVKM.